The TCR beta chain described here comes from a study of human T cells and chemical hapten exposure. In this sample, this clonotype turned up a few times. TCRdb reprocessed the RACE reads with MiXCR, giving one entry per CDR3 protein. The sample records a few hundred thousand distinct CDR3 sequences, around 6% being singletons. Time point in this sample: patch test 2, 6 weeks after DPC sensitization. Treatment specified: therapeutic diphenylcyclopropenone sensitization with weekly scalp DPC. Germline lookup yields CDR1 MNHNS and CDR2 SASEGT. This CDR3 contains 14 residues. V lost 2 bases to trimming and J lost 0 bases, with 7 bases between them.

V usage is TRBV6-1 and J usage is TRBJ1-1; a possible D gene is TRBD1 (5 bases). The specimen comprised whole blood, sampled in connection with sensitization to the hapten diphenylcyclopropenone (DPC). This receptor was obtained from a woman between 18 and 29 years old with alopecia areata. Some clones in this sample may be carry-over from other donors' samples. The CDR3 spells CASSELGVNTEAFF. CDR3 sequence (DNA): TGTGCCAGCAGTGAATTAGGGGTGAACACTGAAGCTTTCTTT.